The source of this TCR beta chain is a study of blood T cell repertoires in COVID-19. This CDR3 spans 14 amino acids. With 3 bases removed from V and 5 bases from J, the gap between germline ends came to 13 bases. CDR1 and CDR2 (germline): LNHDA, SQIVND (reference sequence). Profiling relied on immunoSEQ multiplex PCR, and the TCRdb table lists in-frame clones only, not all of them. Here the sample spans approximately 390,000 clones, 88% being singletons. The V call is TRBV19, the J call TRBJ1-1; D ambiguous. Sample: PBMCs or T cells enriched from blood (not recorded which). The sequence was obtained from a woman in her forties with acute COVID-19. CDR3 protein: CASSIRLIGTEAFF. The CDR3 DNA is TGTGCCAGTAGTATCCGCCTAATCGGGACTGAAGCTTTCTTT.